A selection of T cell receptor beta chains follows, all from one sample in a study of blood T cell repertoires in COVID-19. Sequenced by immunoSEQ multiplex PCR; TCRdb stores in-frame clones only, minus some. The repertoire includes roughly 160,000 clones, 70% to 90% of them detected once, and around 7% sits in the top ten. The specimen sequenced was peripheral blood. The receptors were sampled from a man over 45 with active or convalescent COVID-19. Each CDR3 is given with its conserved first and last residue. D genes are given only for firm matches. Size tells how often a clone was seen (once, few, many) or the class of an expanded clone, and some rows leave it out.

J gene: TRBJ2-1
D gene: TRBD1
clone size: .
V gene: TRBV18
CDR3 protein: CASSPPGTGARGEQFF
CDR3 DNA: TGTGCCAGCTCACCACCAGGGACAGGGGCTCGCGGGGAGCAGTTCTTC

J gene: TRBJ2-1
D gene: TRBD2
clone size: .
V gene: TRBV18
CDR3 protein: CASSPPSSGYNEQFF
CDR3 DNA: TGTGCCAGCTCACCACCGTCTAGCGGGTACAATGAGCAGTTCTTC

J gene: TRBJ2-1
D gene: .
clone size: .
V gene: TRBV7-3
CDR3 protein: CASSPSLYNEQFF
CDR3 DNA: TGTGCCAGCAGCCCCTCACTCTACAATGAGCAGTTCTTC

J gene: TRBJ2-6
D gene: .
clone size: .
V gene: TRBV3-1/TRBV3-2
CDR3 protein: CASSPLDFGANVLTF
CDR3 DNA: TGTGCCAGCAGCCCCCTGGACTTTGGGGCCAACGTCCTGACTTTC

J gene: TRBJ1-2
D gene: TRBD1
clone size: .
V gene: TRBV27
CDR3 protein: CASRRQGANYGYTF
CDR3 DNA: TGTGCCAGCAGAAGACAGGGTGCTAACTATGGCTACACCTTC

J gene: TRBJ2-3
D gene: .
clone size: .
V gene: TRBV10-3
CDR3 protein: CATNPEPTDTQYF
CDR3 DNA: TGTGCCACCAACCCGGAGCCAACAGATACGCAGTATTTT

J gene: TRBJ1-4
D gene: .
clone size: .
V gene: TRBV4-2
CDR3 protein: CASSQRGIQATGEKLFF
CDR3 DNA: TGTGCCAGCAGCCAAAGGGGGATACAGGCAACGGGTGAAAAACTGTTTTTT

J gene: TRBJ1-1
D gene: .
clone size: .
V gene: TRBV7-2
CDR3 protein: CASSTRRITEAFF
CDR3 DNA: TGTGCCAGCAGCACCCGGCGGATTACTGAAGCTTTCTTT

J gene: TRBJ1-2
D gene: TRBD1
clone size: few
V gene: TRBV5-1
CDR3 protein: CASSLSVQGTNYGYTF
CDR3 DNA: TGCGCCAGCAGCTTATCAGTACAGGGGACTAACTATGGCTACACCTTC

J gene: TRBJ1-1
D gene: .
clone size: .
V gene: TRBV6-6
CDR3 protein: CASSYGIGRQNTEAFF
CDR3 DNA: TGTGCCAGCAGTTATGGTATTGGGAGACAGAACACTGAAGCTTTCTTT

J gene: TRBJ1-5
D gene: .
clone size: .
V gene: TRBV19
CDR3 protein: CASSTVQNSNQPQHF
CDR3 DNA: TGTGCCAGTAGTACGGTACAGAATAGCAATCAGCCCCAGCATTTT

J gene: TRBJ1-5
D gene: TRBD1
clone size: .
V gene: TRBV7-9
CDR3 protein: CASSLWTGTYSNQPQHF
CDR3 DNA: TGTGCCAGCAGCTTATGGACAGGGACTTATAGCAATCAGCCCCAGCATTTT

J gene: TRBJ2-7
D gene: .
clone size: .
V gene: TRBV21-1
CDR3 protein: CASSKMTGGKYEQYF
CDR3 DNA: TGTGCCAGCAGCAAGATGACAGGGGGGAAGTACGAGCAGTACTTC

J gene: TRBJ2-7
D gene: TRBD2
clone size: .
V gene: TRBV7-2
CDR3 protein: CASDPGGSYEQYF
CDR3 DNA: TGTGCCAGCGACCCGGGAGGTTCCTACGAGCAGTACTTC

J gene: TRBJ2-1
D gene: TRBD2
clone size: .
V gene: TRBV27
CDR3 protein: CASSPSTGLAGVSSYNEQFF
CDR3 DNA: TGTGCCAGCAGTCCCTCAACGGGACTAGCGGGGGTGAGCTCCTACAATGAGCAGTTCTTC

J gene: TRBJ2-1
D gene: .
clone size: .
V gene: TRBV5-5
CDR3 protein: CASSSNIGDNEQFF
CDR3 DNA: TGTGCCAGCAGCTCCAACATAGGGGATAATGAGCAGTTCTTC

J gene: TRBJ1-2
D gene: .
clone size: .
V gene: TRBV18
CDR3 protein: CASSQTARRSGYTF
CDR3 DNA: TGTGCCAGCTCGCAGACAGCCCGTCGGAGTGGCTACACCTTC

J gene: TRBJ2-7
D gene: TRBD2
clone size: .
V gene: TRBV27
CDR3 protein: CASSERGLAGGKQYF
CDR3 DNA: TGTGCCAGCTCAGAGCGAGGACTAGCGGGGGGGAAGCAGTACTTC

J gene: TRBJ2-7
D gene: .
clone size: .
V gene: TRBV2
CDR3 protein: CASSEVSPFYEQYF
CDR3 DNA: TGTGCCAGCAGTGAGGTCAGTCCCTTCTACGAGCAGTACTTC

J gene: TRBJ2-3
D gene: .
clone size: few
V gene: TRBV19
CDR3 protein: CASSILGGTSTDTQYF
CDR3 DNA: TGTGCCAGTAGTATTCTCGGCGGGACTAGCACAGATACGCAGTATTTT

J gene: TRBJ1-3
D gene: .
clone size: .
V gene: TRBV7-6
CDR3 protein: CASSLIGDTIYF
CDR3 DNA: TGTGCCAGCAGCCTTATCGGGGACACCATATATTTT

J gene: TRBJ2-1
D gene: TRBD2
clone size: .
V gene: TRBV5-1
CDR3 protein: CASSLSSAGGRLEQFF
CDR3 DNA: TGCGCCAGCAGCTTGTCATCCGCGGGGGGGCGACTTGAGCAGTTCTTC

J gene: TRBJ2-5
D gene: TRBD2
clone size: .
V gene: TRBV5-4
CDR3 protein: CASSPYRTSGGARTQYF
CDR3 DNA: TGTGCCAGCAGCCCATACCGGACTAGCGGGGGGGCCAGGACCCAGTACTTC

J gene: TRBJ1-3
D gene: .
clone size: .
V gene: TRBV10-3
CDR3 protein: CAISESIGRRNTIYF
CDR3 DNA: TGTGCCATCAGTGAGTCGATTGGGCGCCGAAACACCATATATTTT

J gene: TRBJ2-3
D gene: TRBD1
clone size: few
V gene: TRBV19
CDR3 protein: CASSMGQGVEDTQYF
CDR3 DNA: TGTGCCAGTAGTATGGGGCAGGGGGTCGAAGATACGCAGTATTTT

J gene: TRBJ2-3
D gene: .
clone size: .
V gene: TRBV5-6
CDR3 protein: CASSLELARETQYF
CDR3 DNA: TGTGCCAGCAGCTTGGAACTAGCTAGGGAGACGCAGTATTTT

J gene: TRBJ1-1
D gene: .
clone size: .
V gene: TRBV7-9
CDR3 protein: CASTKAGEGTEAFF
CDR3 DNA: TGTGCCAGCACTAAAGCGGGGGAGGGGACTGAAGCTTTCTTT

J gene: TRBJ1-5
D gene: .
clone size: .
V gene: TRBV6-2/TRBV6-3
CDR3 protein: CASSQTGNQPQHF
CDR3 DNA: TGTGCCAGCAGTCAAACAGGCAATCAGCCCCAGCATTTT

J gene: TRBJ1-1
D gene: .
clone size: .
V gene: TRBV29-1
CDR3 protein: CSVERTGNTEAFF
CDR3 DNA: TGCAGCGTTGAACGAACAGGGAACACTGAAGCTTTCTTT

J gene: TRBJ2-5
D gene: TRBD1
clone size: .
V gene: TRBV5-1
CDR3 protein: CASSLRGQGNQETQYF
CDR3 DNA: TGCGCCAGCAGCCTGCGAGGACAGGGGAACCAAGAGACCCAGTACTTC

J gene: TRBJ2-4
D gene: .
clone size: .
V gene: TRBV27
CDR3 protein: CASSPLGSSKNIQYF
CDR3 DNA: TGTGCCAGCAGTCCCCTTGGGAGTTCCAAAAACATTCAGTACTTC

J gene: TRBJ1-1
D gene: .
clone size: .
V gene: TRBV27
CDR3 protein: CASSQGQNTEAFF
CDR3 DNA: TGTGCCAGCAGCCAGGGACAGAACACTGAAGCTTTCTTT

J gene: TRBJ2-3
D gene: TRBD2
clone size: .
V gene: TRBV7-2
CDR3 protein: CASSLIGAGGTDTQYF
CDR3 DNA: TGTGCCAGCAGCTTAATTGGGGCGGGAGGCACAGATACGCAGTATTTT

J gene: TRBJ2-3
D gene: TRBD2
clone size: .
V gene: TRBV24-1
CDR3 protein: CATSVTSGGAGDTQYF
CDR3 DNA: TGTGCCACCAGTGTTACGAGCGGGGGGGCAGGAGATACGCAGTATTTT

J gene: TRBJ1-2
D gene: .
clone size: .
V gene: TRBV4-3
CDR3 protein: CASSPARAGYYGYTF
CDR3 DNA: TGCGCCAGCAGCCCAGCCAGGGCAGGCTACTATGGCTACACCTTC

J gene: TRBJ1-4
D gene: .
clone size: .
V gene: TRBV28
CDR3 protein: CASSTTADEKLFF
CDR3 DNA: TGTGCCAGCAGTACCACAGCTGATGAAAAACTGTTTTTT